The 2 T cell receptor beta chains below all came from one sample that was sequenced in a study of CD4 T cells in relation to SARS-CoV-2 and coronaviruses. Assay: immunoSEQ multiplex PCR; the TCRdb copy retains only in-frame clones and omits some. The data show 20,000 to 25,000 clones, about 80% seen once. These receptors have no identified antigens. Before the COVID-19 pandemic, during about 2011-2019, CD4+ T cells were taken from unexposed donors. After less than 11 days of culture, CD4+ T cells were isolated. The sample consisted of CD4+ T cells from PBMCs, cultured in vitro. The receptor set was obtained from a human donor in good health.

The chain carries TRBV7-9 and TRBJ1-1; no clear D gene. CDR1 SEHNR and CDR2 FQNEAQ come from the germline V gene (reference sequence). The CDR3 spans 14 residues. The V and J ends lost 4 bases and 4 bases respectively, with 13 bases between them. The CDR3 reads CASSSRGGSTEAFF. Here the CDR3 DNA reads TGTGCCAGCAGCTCCCGAGGAGGGAGCACTGAAGCTTTCTTT.

This chain connects TRBV3-1 (or the pseudogene TRBV3-2) to TRBJ2-2, with 8 bases matching TRBD2. The CDR3 spans 15 residues. Per germline, CDR1 LGHDT and CDR2 YNNKEL (reference sequence). V lost 7 bases and J lost 5; bases outside the gene matches: 9. The CDR3 sequence: CASTLSGIRTGELFF. CDR3 DNA: TGTGCCAGCACCCTTAGCGGGATCCGAACCGGGGAGCTGTTTTTT.